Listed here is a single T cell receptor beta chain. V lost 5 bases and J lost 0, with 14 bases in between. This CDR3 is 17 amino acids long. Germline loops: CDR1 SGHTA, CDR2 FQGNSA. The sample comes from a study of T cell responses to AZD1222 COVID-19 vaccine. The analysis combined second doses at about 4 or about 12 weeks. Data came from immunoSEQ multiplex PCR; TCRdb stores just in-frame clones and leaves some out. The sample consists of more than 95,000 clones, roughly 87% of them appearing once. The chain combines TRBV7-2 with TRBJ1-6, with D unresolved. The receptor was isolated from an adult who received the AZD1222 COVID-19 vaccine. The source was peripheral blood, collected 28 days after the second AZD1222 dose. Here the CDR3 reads CASSAQLDTSYNSPLHF. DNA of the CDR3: TGTGCCAGCAGCGCACAACTTGACACCTCCTATAATTCACCCCTCCACTTT.